Each of the 32 T cell receptor beta chains below was sequenced from the same sample in a study of blood T cell repertoires in COVID-19. Data came from immunoSEQ multiplex PCR; TCRdb stores just in-frame clones and leaves some out. The sample shows about 160,000 clones, roughly 85% of them seen only once. The sequencing sample was made of peripheral blood. These TCRs come from a man aged 40-49 years with acute or convalescent COVID-19.

This clone was counted once. The chain carries TRBV6-5 and TRBJ1-5; possibly TRBD1 for D (5 bases). Between the trimmed V and J ends, which lost 7 bases and 6 bases, there was a span of 16 bases. CDR3 length equals 14 residues. Germline V gene lookup returns CDR1 MNHEY and CDR2 SVGAGI. DNA for the CDR3: TGTGCCAGCACCCAATCGACAGCAATTCAGCCCCAGCATTTT. Protein product: CASTQSTAIQPQHF.

The J gene is TRBJ1-1, the V gene TRBV10-1, with 7 bases fitting TRBD1. This CDR3 region has 13 residues. CDR1 is WNHNN and CDR2 is SYGVQD in the germline V gene (reference sequence). Trimming at V came to 6 bases and at J to 2 bases, leaving 3 bases not matched to a gene. The CDR3 sequence: CASRQGTNTEAFF. The CDR3 region has the DNA TGCGCCAGCAGACAGGGGACCAACACTGAAGCTTTCTTT.

V and J are TRBV5-4 and TRBJ2-3; D is undetermined. The CDR3 has 16 amino acids. Germline lookup yields CDR1 SGHNT and CDR2 YYREEE (reference sequence). V lost 2 bases to trimming and J lost 4 bases, with 17 bases between them. This CDR3 is CASSFPGGTDADTQYF. In DNA, the CDR3 is TGTGCCAGCAGCTTCCCAGGTGGTACAGACGCAGATACGCAGTATTTT.

The V and J genes are TRBV7-9 and TRBJ1-2, with a tentative D call TRBD1 (5 bases). V gave up 4 bases and J gave up 0 bases, with 21 bases separating them. CDR3 length: 18 amino acids. Per the germline V gene, CDR1 is SEHNR and CDR2 is FQNEAQ (reference sequence). The chain's CDR3 is CASSSQTGRITSNYGYTF. As DNA, the CDR3 is TGTGCCAGCAGCTCCCAAACAGGAAGAATCACTTCTAACTATGGCTACACCTTC.

This clone was counted a single time. This chain connects TRBV11-3 to TRBJ2-2; TRBD2 aligns across 13 bases. The CDR3 is made up of 17 amino acids. V trimming: 4 bases; J trimming: 1 base; junction bases outside the gene matches: 3. Germline loops: CDR1 SGHNT, CDR2 YENEEA. The CDR3 region is CASSSGTSGVNTGELFF. The DNA of the CDR3 is TGTGCCAGCAGCTCCGGGACTAGCGGGGTGAACACCGGGGAGCTGTTTTTT.

As regards this clone: The identical CDR3 is also encoded by other nucleotide sequences in the sample. The CDR3 DNA is TGTGCCAGCAGTCAGGGCTACGAGCAGTACTTC. The encoded protein is CASSQGYEQYF. This rearrangement joins TRBV12-3 or TRBV12-4 to TRBJ2-7, with D possibly matching TRBD1 (5 bases). V was trimmed by 5 bases and J by 3 bases, leaving 5 bases between them. The CDR3 covers 11 residues.

The genes are TRBV5-1 and TRBJ1-2; perhaps TRBD1 as D (6 bases). This CDR3 region has 13 residues. Germline V gene lookup returns CDR1 SGHRS and CDR2 YFSETQ. V lost 4 bases, J lost 3 bases, and 10 bases lay in between. CDR3 protein: CASSQSGDYGYTF. CDR3 nucleotides: TGCGCCAGCAGCCAATCAGGGGACTATGGCTACACCTTC.

The chain couples TRBV18 to TRBJ2-7; 8 nucleotides match TRBD1. CDR3 length: 15 amino acids. V dropped 4 bases and J dropped 4; count of bases not matched to a gene: 9. CDR1 and CDR2 from the germline V gene are KGHSH and LQKENI. The CDR3 sequence is CASSLGQGSGYEQYF. As DNA, the CDR3 is TGTGCCAGCTCACTCGGACAGGGCAGTGGGTACGAGCAGTACTTC.

The chain uses TRBV7-8 and TRBJ1-1, with D perhaps matching TRBD1 (5 bases). The CDR3 is 14 residues long. V dropped 1 base and J dropped 6 bases, with 12 bases sitting between them. CDR1 SGHVS and CDR2 FQNEAQ come from the germline V gene. The CDR3 bases are TGTGCCAGCAGCTTAGTCGTATGGGGGGCTGAAGCTTTCTTT. It codes for CASSLVVWGAEAFF.

The rearrangement links TRBV25-1 to TRBJ1-2; the D is unclear. From germline, CDR1 is MGHDK and CDR2 SYGVNS. The length of the CDR3 is 13 residues. Trimming pared 1 base from V and 5 bases from J, leaving 8 bases between. The CDR3 reads CASSESADYGYTF. The CDR3 DNA reads as TGTGCCAGCAGTGAATCGGCGGATTATGGCTACACCTTC.

As concerns this clone: This CDR3 is also generated by other DNA sequences in the sample. The J gene is TRBJ1-1, the V gene TRBV12-3 or TRBV12-4, with D uncertain. The CDR3 is 12 amino acids. The ends were cut back, 5 bases at V and 4 bases at J, with 8 bases in the middle. CDR3 amino acids: CASSLSRTEAFF. The CDR3, as DNA: TGTGCCAGCAGTCTCTCCCGCACTGAAGCTTTCTTT.

CDR3 bases: TGTGCCAGCAGCTTGGGCGGGAGCTCCTACAATGAGCAGTTCTTC. Translating it yields CASSLGGSSYNEQFF. The chain carries TRBV5-4 and TRBJ2-1; 7 bases align to TRBD2. With V trimmed by 0 bases and J by 0 bases, 0 bases remained unmatched. This CDR3 region has 15 residues. The germline V gene has CDR1 SGHNT and CDR2 YYREEE (reference sequence). Supplemented by reference TRBV5-4 and TRBJ2-1, the full variable domain reads ETGVTQSPTHLIKTRGQQVTLRCSSQSGHNTVSWYQQALGQGPQFIFQYYREEENGRGNFPPRFSGLQFPNYSSELNVNALELDDSALYLCASSLGGSSYNEQFFGPGTRLTVL.

J is TRBJ1-2 and V is TRBV19; 9 bases fit TRBD1. CDR3 size: 16 residues. The V gene end was trimmed by 4 bases and the J gene end by 6 bases; junction bases not matched to a gene: 12. Germline CDR1 is LNHDA and CDR2 is SQIVND (reference sequence). The CDR3 DNA reads as TGTGCCAGTAGTAACCCTTACAGGGGGCGAGTGGATGGCTACACCTTC. Its protein product is CASSNPYRGRVDGYTF.

The chain links TRBV18 to TRBJ1-1; tentatively, D is TRBD1 (5 bases). Trimming took 5 bases from V and 1 from J, leaving 8 bases between them. The CDR3 covers 13 residues. The germline V gene encodes CDR1 KGHSH and CDR2 LQKENI. The CDR3 loop reads CASSIRENTEAFF. DNA of the CDR3: TGTGCCAGCTCAATCAGGGAGAACACTGAAGCTTTCTTT. Based on the CDR3 plus reference TRBV18 and TRBJ1-1, the full variable domain is NAGVMQNPRHLVRRRGQEARLRCSPMKGHSHVYWYRQLPEEGLKFMVYLQKENIIDESGMPKERFSAEFPKEGPSILRIQQVVRGDSAAYFCASSIRENTEAFFGQGTRLTVV.

This chain joins TRBV4-2 and TRBJ1-2; D may be TRBD1 (6 bases). The V gene's germline CDR1 is LGHNA and CDR2 YNFKEQ. Trimming took 0 bases from V and 2 from J, leaving 10 bases between them. The CDR3 contains 15 residues. DNA for the CDR3: TGTGCCAGCAGCCAAGATTATACAGGGAACTATGGCTACACCTTC. Protein: CASSQDYTGNYGYTF.

The chain links TRBV30 to TRBJ1-5; D uncertain. Germline CDR1 GTSNPN, CDR2 SVGIG (reference sequence). The V end lost 1 base, the J end lost 2 bases, and 15 bases lay between the germline ends. CDR3 length: 16 amino acids. In DNA, the CDR3 is TGTGCCTGGAGTGAAAGGAGTACCTGGGGCAATCAGCCCCAGCATTTT. This translates into CAWSERSTWGNQPQHF. Using reference TRBV30 and TRBJ1-5 for the parts outside the CDR3, the full variable domain is SQTIHQWPATLVQPVGSPLSLECTVEGTSNPNLYWYRQAAGRGLQLLFYSVGIGQISSEVPQNLSASRPQDRQFILSSKKLLLSDSGFYLCAWSERSTWGNQPQHFGDGTRLSIL.

The rearrangement links TRBV6-5 to TRBJ1-5, with a possible D match to TRBD1 (5 bases). The V gene's germline CDR1 is MNHEY and CDR2 SVGAGI. With 7 bases removed from V and 4 bases from J, the gap between germline ends came to 14 bases. CDR3 length: 14 residues. CDR3 residues: CASMDRGGNQPQHF. CDR3 DNA: TGTGCCAGCATGGATAGGGGTGGAAATCAGCCCCAGCATTTT.

The rearrangement links TRBV28 to TRBJ2-1; 13 nucleotides line up with TRBD2. V gave up 5 bases and J gave up 8 bases; unmatched junction bases: 12. CDR3 length: 17 residues. The germline gives CDR1 MDHEN, CDR2 SYDVKM. CDR3 nucleotide sequence: TGTGCCAGCAGTAGGGGGGCCCGGACTAGCGGGGGATATGAGCAGTTCTTC. This translates into CASSRGARTSGGYEQFF.

This chain connects TRBV3-1 (or the pseudogene TRBV3-2) to TRBJ1-4; D is possibly TRBD1 (6 bases). The CDR3 extends over 15 amino acids. V lost 4 bases and J 8 bases, leaving 17 bases between the germline ends. Per germline, CDR1 LGHDT and CDR2 YNNKEL (reference sequence). The CDR3 DNA follows: TGTGCCAGCAGCCCATCCGGGACAATTAAGGAAAAACTGTTTTTT. Protein product: CASSPSGTIKEKLFF.

The chain links TRBV18 to TRBJ1-2, with D maybe TRBD1 (5 bases). This CDR3 spans 13 amino acids. Germline V gene data show CDR1 as KGHSH and CDR2 as LQKENI. V shed 3 bases and J shed 6 bases, with 11 bases lying between them. The CDR3 nucleotides read TGTGCCAGCTCACCCCGGGGGGACGATGGCTACACCTTC. Translating it yields CASSPRGDDGYTF.

This sequence joins TRBV3-1 (or the pseudogene TRBV3-2) and TRBJ1-1; TRBD1 agrees at 7 bases. This CDR3 region has 14 residues. J gave up 4 bases and V 4 bases, and 6 bases lay outside the gene matches. The V gene's germline CDR1 is LGHDT and CDR2 YNNKEL (reference sequence). CDR3 nucleotide sequence: TGTGCCAGCAGCCTGTCAGGGGGAGGCACTGAAGCTTTCTTT. This sequence encodes CASSLSGGGTEAFF.

The V and J genes are TRBV4-3 and TRBJ2-1; the match to TRBD2 covers 9 bases. V was clipped by 1 base and J by 3 bases; unmatched bases: 4. The germline V gene has CDR1 LGHNA and CDR2 YSLEER. The CDR3 contains 16 residues. For the CDR3, the DNA is TGCGCCAGCAGCCAAGCACCGCGGGGGGGCTACAATGAGCAGTTCTTC. It encodes CASSQAPRGGYNEQFF.

V usage is TRBV10-2 and J usage is TRBJ2-5; TRBD1 matches 9 bases. The V and J ends lost 10 bases and 5 bases, in that order; junction bases with no gene match: 2. The length of the CDR3 is 11 residues. Germline V gene sequence: CDR1 WSHSY, CDR2 SAAADI. The CDR3 is CAIGTGETQYF. CDR3 in DNA: TGCGCCATCGGGACAGGGGAGACCCAGTACTTC.

The chain uses TRBV5-4 and TRBJ2-1, with D possibly TRBD2 on 6 matching bases. The CDR3 spans 14 residues. From germline, CDR1 is SGHNT and CDR2 YYREEE (reference sequence). Trimming left V 3 bases short and J 5 bases short, with 12 bases between. For the CDR3, the DNA is TGTGCCAGCAGCTCCGCGGGGTTCGACAATGAGCAGTTCTTC. Its translation is CASSSAGFDNEQFF.

The chain recombines TRBV5-6 with TRBJ2-7, with 7 bases identical to TRBD1. With V trimmed by 4 bases and J by 3 bases, 4 bases remained unmatched. Germline V CDR1 and CDR2: SGHDT, YYEEEE. There are 13 residues in the CDR3. The CDR3 reads CASSPGQFYEQYF. The CDR3 DNA reads as TGTGCCAGCAGCCCGGGACAGTTCTACGAGCAGTACTTC.

The CDR3 DNA sequence: TGTGCCAGCAGCGTAGGATCGGGATACTATGGCTACACCTTC. This gives the protein CASSVGSGYYGYTF. The chain couples TRBV9 to TRBJ1-2; D gene unclear. The CDR3 consists of 14 residues. CDR1 SGDLS and CDR2 YYNGEE come from the germline V gene. V gave up 0 bases and J gave up 3 bases, with 9 bases separating them.

The chain uses TRBV28 and TRBJ1-5; D is uncertain. V was clipped by 3 bases and J by 4 bases, with 10 bases between them. CDR3 length: 14 residues. CDR1 MDHEN and CDR2 SYDVKM come from the germline V gene. CDR3 protein: CASSFRQENQPQHF. CDR3 DNA sequence: TGTGCCAGCAGTTTCCGGCAGGAAAATCAGCCCCAGCATTTT.

The chain is built from TRBV4-1 and TRBJ2-3, with 8 bases lining up with TRBD2. Germline CDR1 and CDR2: MGHRA and YSYEKL. Trimming removed 1 base from V and 0 bases from J; junction bases left unmatched: 6. The CDR3 runs 17 residues. CDR3 sequence: CASSQVDIAGSTDTQYF. The CDR3 DNA sequence: TGCGCCAGCAGCCAAGTAGATATAGCGGGGAGCACAGATACGCAGTATTTT.

V and J are TRBV3-1 (or the pseudogene TRBV3-2) and TRBJ2-1, with D possibly matching TRBD2 (6 bases). The V and J ends lost 3 bases and 8 bases respectively, with 14 bases between them. The germline gives CDR1 LGHDT, CDR2 YNNKEL (reference sequence). There are 14 residues in the CDR3. The CDR3 sequence is CASSQRLVKDEQFF. The CDR3 DNA sequence: TGTGCCAGCAGCCAGAGACTAGTAAAAGATGAGCAGTTCTTC.

The rearrangement links TRBV28 to TRBJ2-5; TRBD1 matches 9 bases. The ends lost 8 bases at V and 5 bases at J; junction bases unmatched: 9. This CDR3 region has 14 residues. In germline, CDR1 is MDHEN, CDR2 SYDVKM. CDR3 coding DNA: TGTGCCAGCTCCCTACAGGGGGCAACGGAGACCCAGTACTTC. It yields the protein CASSLQGATETQYF. The full variable domain, in which reference TRBV28 and TRBJ2-5 provide the parts outside the CDR3, is DVKVTQSSRYLVKRTGEKVFLECVQDMDHENMFWYRQDPGLGLRLIYFSYDVKMKEKGDIPEGYSVSREKKERFSLILESASTNQTSMYLCASSLQGATETQYFGPGTRLLVL.

The chain is built from TRBV4-1 and TRBJ1-1; D remains unclear. V was clipped by 4 bases and J by 3 bases, with 12 bases between them. The germline gives CDR1 MGHRA, CDR2 YSYEKL. The CDR3 length is 14 residues. CDR3 sequence: CASSLTGGDTEAFF. The CDR3 coding sequence is TGCGCCAGCAGCCTGACGGGTGGAGACACTGAAGCTTTCTTT.

This chain joins TRBV6-6 and TRBJ1-6; a weak D match, TRBD1 (5 bases). V was trimmed by 8 bases and J by 6 bases, leaving 17 bases between them. Germline loops: CDR1 MNHNY, CDR2 SVGAGI (reference sequence). This CDR3 contains 15 residues. CDR3 sequence reads: CASGAENPSNSPLHF. The CDR3 coding sequence is TGTGCCAGCGGGGCCGAAAATCCCTCTAATTCACCCCTCCACTTT.